The clone carrying this TCR beta chain has at least ten counts. The germline gives CDR1 LGHNA, CDR2 YNFKEQ. The CDR3 consists of 12 residues. V was clipped by 1 base and J by 12 bases; unmatched bases: 2. This sample's time point: pre-sensitization, week 0. Treatment of the sample: therapeutic diphenylcyclopropenone sensitization with weekly scalp DPC. Individual cDNA molecules each carried unique molecular identifiers attached by the library. TCRdb ran MiXCR on the RACE reads and lists one entry per CDR3 protein. Among roughly 60,000 distinct CDR3 sequences listed, roughly 6.7% were seen once. The data were taken from a study of human T cells and chemical hapten exposure.

This receptor was obtained from a woman in her 30s with alopecia areata. Some clones in this sample may be carry-over from other donors' samples. The material sequenced was whole blood, taken in connection with sensitization to the hapten diphenylcyclopropenone (DPC). The chain joins TRBV4-2 to TRBJ2-1; 8 bases fit TRBD1. The CDR3 loop is CASSQAQGGQFF. In DNA, the CDR3 is TGTGCCAGCAGCCAAGCACAGGGGGGGCAGTTCTTC.